This T cell receptor (beta chain) stems from a study of cytomegalovirus exposure and HLA in healthy donors. Broader study findings: An analysis done earlier found most TCR beta V segments productive about 87% or about 30% of the time.

Only one count was recorded for this clone. Its antigen is currently unknown. The PCR used 60 Vbeta and 13 Jbeta primers. Measured with immunoSEQ multiplex PCR; TCRdb has only the in-frame clones, and not every one. The sample carries 100,000 to 150,000 clones, approximately 80% recorded once. The germline V and J ends were trimmed by 7 bases and 7 bases, with 15 bases remaining between them. Germline V gene sequence: CDR1 SGHRS, CDR2 YFSETQ. The CDR3 has 12 amino acids. Sequenced sample: PBMCs. This clonotype was sampled from a woman in her thirties or forties in good health and CMV-seropositive. This chain uses TRBV5-1 with TRBJ2-7; D perhaps matches TRBD2 (5 bases). CDR3 in amino acids: CASSVLRDEQYF. CDR3 sequence (DNA): TGCGCCAGCTCTGTCCTTCGGGATGAGCAGTACTTC.